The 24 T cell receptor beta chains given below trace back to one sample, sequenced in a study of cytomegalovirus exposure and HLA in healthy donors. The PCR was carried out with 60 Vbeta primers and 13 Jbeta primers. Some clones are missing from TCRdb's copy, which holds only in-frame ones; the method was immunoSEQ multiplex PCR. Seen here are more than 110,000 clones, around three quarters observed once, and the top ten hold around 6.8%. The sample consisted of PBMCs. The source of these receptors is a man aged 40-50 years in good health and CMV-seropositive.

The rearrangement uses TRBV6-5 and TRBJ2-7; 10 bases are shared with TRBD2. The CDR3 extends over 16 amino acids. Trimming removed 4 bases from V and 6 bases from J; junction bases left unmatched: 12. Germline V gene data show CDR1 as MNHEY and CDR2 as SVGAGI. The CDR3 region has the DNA TGTGCCAGCAGTTCAGCGGGAGGGCCTATCGTCGGCGAGCAGTACTTC. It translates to CASSSAGGPIVGEQYF.

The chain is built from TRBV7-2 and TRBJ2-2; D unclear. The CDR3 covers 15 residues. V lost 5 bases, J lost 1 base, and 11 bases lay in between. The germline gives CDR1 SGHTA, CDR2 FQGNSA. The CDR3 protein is CASSPYAGNTGELFF. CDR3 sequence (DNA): TGTGCCAGCAGCCCGTATGCAGGGAACACCGGGGAGCTGTTTTTT.

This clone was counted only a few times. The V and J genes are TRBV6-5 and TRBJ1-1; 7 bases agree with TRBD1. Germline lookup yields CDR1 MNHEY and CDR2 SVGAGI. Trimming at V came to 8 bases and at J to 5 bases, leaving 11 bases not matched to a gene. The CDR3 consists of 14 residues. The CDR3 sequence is CASVPGGSLTEAFF. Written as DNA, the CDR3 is TGTGCCAGCGTACCAGGGGGTTCCTTAACTGAAGCTTTCTTT.

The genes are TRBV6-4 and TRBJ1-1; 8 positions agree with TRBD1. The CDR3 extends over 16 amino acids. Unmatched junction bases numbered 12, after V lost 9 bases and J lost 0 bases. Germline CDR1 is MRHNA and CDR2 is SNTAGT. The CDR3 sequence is CARNHRGGPMNTEAFF. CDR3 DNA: TGTGCCAGGAACCACAGGGGGGGCCCGATGAACACTGAAGCTTTCTTT.

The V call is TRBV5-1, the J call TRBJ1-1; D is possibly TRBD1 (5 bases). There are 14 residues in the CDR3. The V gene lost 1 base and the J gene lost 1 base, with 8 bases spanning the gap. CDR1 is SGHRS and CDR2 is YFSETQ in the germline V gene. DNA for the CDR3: TGCGCCAGCAGCTTGATAGGGGAGAACACTGAAGCTTTCTTT. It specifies CASSLIGENTEAFF.

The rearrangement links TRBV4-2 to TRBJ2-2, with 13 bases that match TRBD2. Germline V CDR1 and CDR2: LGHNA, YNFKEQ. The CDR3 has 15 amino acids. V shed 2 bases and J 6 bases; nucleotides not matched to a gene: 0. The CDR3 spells CASSQTSGRAGELFF. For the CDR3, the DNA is TGTGCCAGCAGCCAAACTAGCGGGAGGGCCGGGGAGCTGTTTTTT.

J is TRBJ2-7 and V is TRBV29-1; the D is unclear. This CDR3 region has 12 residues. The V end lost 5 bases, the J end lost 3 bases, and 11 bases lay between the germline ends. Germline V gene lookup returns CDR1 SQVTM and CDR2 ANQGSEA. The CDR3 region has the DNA TGCAGCGTTCTTATCGGAGACTACGAGCAGTACTTC. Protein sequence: CSVLIGDYEQYF.

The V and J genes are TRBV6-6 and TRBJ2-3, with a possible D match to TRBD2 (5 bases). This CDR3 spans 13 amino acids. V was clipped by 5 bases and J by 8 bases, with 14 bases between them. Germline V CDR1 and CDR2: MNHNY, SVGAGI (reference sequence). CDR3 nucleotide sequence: TGTGCCAGCAGTACGGCCCTGGGGAGTACGCAGTATTTT. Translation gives CASSTALGSTQYF.

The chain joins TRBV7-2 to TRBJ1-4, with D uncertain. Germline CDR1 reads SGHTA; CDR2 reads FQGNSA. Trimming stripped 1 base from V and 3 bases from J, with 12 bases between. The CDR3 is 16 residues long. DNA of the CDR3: TGTGCCAGCAGCTTAGTTTCCGGGAGGGCTAATGAAAAACTGTTTTTT. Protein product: CASSLVSGRANEKLFF.

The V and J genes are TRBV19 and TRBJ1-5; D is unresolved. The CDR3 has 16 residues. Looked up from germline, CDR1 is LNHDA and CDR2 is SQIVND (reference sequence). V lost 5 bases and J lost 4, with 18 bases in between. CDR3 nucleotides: TGTGCCAGTAGTCCCCCTCCCACGTACATTAATCAGCCCCAGCATTTT. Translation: CASSPPPTYINQPQHF.

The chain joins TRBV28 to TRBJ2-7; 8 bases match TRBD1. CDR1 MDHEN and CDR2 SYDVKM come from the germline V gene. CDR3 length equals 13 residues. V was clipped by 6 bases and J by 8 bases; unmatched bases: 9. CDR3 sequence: CASSLGTGGKQYF. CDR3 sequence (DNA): TGTGCCAGCAGCCTCGGGACAGGAGGAAAGCAGTACTTC.

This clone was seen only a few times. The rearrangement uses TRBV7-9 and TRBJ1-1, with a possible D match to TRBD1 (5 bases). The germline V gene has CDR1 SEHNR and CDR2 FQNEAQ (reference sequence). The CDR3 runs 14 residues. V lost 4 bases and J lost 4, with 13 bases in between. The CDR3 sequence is CASSSRGGFTEAFF. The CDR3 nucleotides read TGTGCCAGCAGCTCCCGGGGGGGGTTCACTGAAGCTTTCTTT. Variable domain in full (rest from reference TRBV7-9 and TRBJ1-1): DTGVSQNPRHKITKRGQNVTFRCDPISEHNRLYWYRQTLGQGPEFLTYFQNEAQLEKSRLLSDRFSAERPKGSFSTLEIQRTEQGDSAMYLCASSSRGGFTEAFFGQGTRLTVV.

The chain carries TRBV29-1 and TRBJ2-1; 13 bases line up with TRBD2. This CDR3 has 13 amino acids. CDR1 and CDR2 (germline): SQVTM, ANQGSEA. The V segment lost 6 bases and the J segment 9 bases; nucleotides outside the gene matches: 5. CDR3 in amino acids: CSVRTSGSGEQFF. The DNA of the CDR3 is TGCAGCGTACGGACTAGCGGGAGTGGTGAGCAGTTCTTC.

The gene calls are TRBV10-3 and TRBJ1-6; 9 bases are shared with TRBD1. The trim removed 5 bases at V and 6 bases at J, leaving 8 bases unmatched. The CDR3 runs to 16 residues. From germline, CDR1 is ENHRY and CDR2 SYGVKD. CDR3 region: CAISHTDRGPNSPLHF. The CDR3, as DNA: TGTGCCATCAGTCACACGGACAGGGGCCCTAATTCACCCCTCCACTTT.

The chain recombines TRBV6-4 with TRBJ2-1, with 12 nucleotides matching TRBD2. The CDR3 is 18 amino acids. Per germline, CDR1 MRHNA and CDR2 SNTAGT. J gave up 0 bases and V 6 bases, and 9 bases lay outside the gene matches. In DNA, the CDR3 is TGTGCCAGCAGCCTGACTAGCGGGGGCCCTAGCTCCTACAATGAGCAGTTCTTC. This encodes CASSLTSGGPSSYNEQFF.

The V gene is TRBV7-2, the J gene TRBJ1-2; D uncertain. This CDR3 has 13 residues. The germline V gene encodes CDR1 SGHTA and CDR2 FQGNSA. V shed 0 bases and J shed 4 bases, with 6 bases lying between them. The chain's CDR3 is CASSLAGSYGYTF. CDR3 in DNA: TGTGCCAGCAGCTTAGCGGGGAGCTATGGCTACACCTTC.

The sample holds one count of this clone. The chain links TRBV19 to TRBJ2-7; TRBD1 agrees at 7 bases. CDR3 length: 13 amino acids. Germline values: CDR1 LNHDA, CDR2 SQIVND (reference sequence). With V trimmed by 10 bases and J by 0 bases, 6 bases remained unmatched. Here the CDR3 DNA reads TGTGCCATCCACGGGACAGACTCCTACGAGCAGTACTTC. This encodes CAIHGTDSYEQYF.

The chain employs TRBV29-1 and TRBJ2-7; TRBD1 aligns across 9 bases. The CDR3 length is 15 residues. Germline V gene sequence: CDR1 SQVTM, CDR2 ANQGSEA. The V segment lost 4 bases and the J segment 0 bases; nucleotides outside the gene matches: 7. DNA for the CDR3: TGCAGCGTTGTCTCGGGACAGGGTGCCTCCTACGAGCAGTACTTC. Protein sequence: CSVVSGQGASYEQYF.

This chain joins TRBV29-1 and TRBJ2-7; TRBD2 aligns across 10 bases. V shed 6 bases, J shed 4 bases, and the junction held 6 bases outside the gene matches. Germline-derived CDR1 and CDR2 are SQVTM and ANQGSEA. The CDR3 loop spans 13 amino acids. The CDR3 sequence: CSVTGTSVYEQYF. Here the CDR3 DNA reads TGCAGCGTCACCGGGACTAGCGTGTACGAGCAGTACTTC.

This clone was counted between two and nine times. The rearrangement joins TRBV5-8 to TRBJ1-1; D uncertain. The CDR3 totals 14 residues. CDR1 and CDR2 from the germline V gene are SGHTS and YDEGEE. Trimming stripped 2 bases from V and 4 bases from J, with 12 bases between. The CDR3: CASSFRGWFTEAFF. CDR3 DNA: TGTGCCAGCAGCTTTCGGGGTTGGTTCACTGAAGCTTTCTTT.

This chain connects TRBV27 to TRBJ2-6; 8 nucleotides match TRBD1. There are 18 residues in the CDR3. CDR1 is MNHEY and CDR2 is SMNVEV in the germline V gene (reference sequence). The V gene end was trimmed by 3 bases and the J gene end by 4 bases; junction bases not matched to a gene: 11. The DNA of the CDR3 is TGTGCCAGCAGTTTTTTGGGGCAGGGGGCGCCCGGGGCCAACGTCCTGACTTTC. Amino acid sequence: CASSFLGQGAPGANVLTF. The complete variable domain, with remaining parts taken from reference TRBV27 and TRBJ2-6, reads EAQVTQNPRYLITVTGKKLTVTCSQNMNHEYMSWYRQDPGLGLRQIYYSMNVEVTDKGDVPEGYKVSRKEKRNFPLILESPSPNQTSLYFCASSFLGQGAPGANVLTFGAGSRLTVL.

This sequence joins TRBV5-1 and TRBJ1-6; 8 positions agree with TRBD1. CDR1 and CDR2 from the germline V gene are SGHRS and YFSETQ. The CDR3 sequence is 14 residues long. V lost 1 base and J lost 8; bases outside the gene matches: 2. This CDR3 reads CASSLLQGDSPLHF. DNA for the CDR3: TGCGCCAGCAGCTTGTTACAGGGGGATTCACCCCTCCACTTT.

In nucleotides, the CDR3 is TGCGCCAGCAGCCAATCGGATGTCCGGACTAGCGGACAGGAGACCCAGTACTTC. Its translation is CASSQSDVRTSGQETQYF. The J gene is TRBJ2-5, the V gene TRBV4-1, with 10 bases that match TRBD2. Germline V gene sequence: CDR1 MGHRA, CDR2 YSYEKL. After removal of 2 bases from V and 5 bases from J, the junction contained 14 bases not matched to a gene. This CDR3 spans 18 amino acids.

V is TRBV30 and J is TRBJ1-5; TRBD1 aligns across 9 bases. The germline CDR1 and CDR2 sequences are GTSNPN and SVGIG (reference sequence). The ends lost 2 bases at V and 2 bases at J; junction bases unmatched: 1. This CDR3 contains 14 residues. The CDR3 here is CAWSRDRGNQPQHF. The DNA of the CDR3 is TGTGCCTGGAGTCGGGACAGGGGCAATCAGCCCCAGCATTTT.